These 28 T cell receptor beta chains came from one sample sequenced in a study of T cells in Graves' hyperthyroidism and ophthalmopathy (dated by TCRdb to between 2017 and 2020). The receptor library was made with multiplex PCR. Sequenced on an Illumina HiSeq 2000. TCR beta CDR3 regions were amplified from RNA transcripts. The TCR CDR3 was subjected to a first round of RT-PCR using the HTBI primer set and the Qiagen OneStep RT-PCR kit. The public sequencing data were trimmed at Q25 with fastp and processed into clonotypes with MiXCR by TCRdb, which kept only in-frame beta chains. Every entry covers one CDR3 protein and lists the most common genes and DNA from its rows. In this sample the table shows under 750,000 distinct CDR3 sequences, roughly a sixth of which occur a single time. The leading ten clones occupy roughly a sixth of the sample. Sequences were obtained from blood. The receptors originated from a woman between 45 and 60 years old with Graves' hyperthyroidism that later progressed to Graves' ophthalmopathy.

Ten or more counts support this clonotype. This chain uses TRBV7-3 with TRBJ1-1; D gene uncertain. The germline V gene has CDR1 SGHTA and CDR2 FQGTGA. The V and J ends lost 0 bases and 1 base respectively, with 6 bases between them. The CDR3 contains 14 residues. CDR3 bases: TGTGCCAGCAGCTTAACCCCAGGGAACACTGAAGCTTTCTTT. It yields the protein CASSLTPGNTEAFF. Combining the CDR3 with reference TRBV7-3 and TRBJ1-1 gives the whole variable domain GAGVSQTPSNKVTEKGKYVELRCDPISGHTALYWYRQSLGQGPEFLIYFQGTGAADDSGLPNDRFFAVRPEGSVSTLKIQRTERGDSAVYLCASSLTPGNTEAFFGQGTRLTVV.

Concerning this clonotype: Relative to the germline gene, one junction end is altered; a read error may explain this. V gene TRBV27 combines with J gene TRBJ2-6; weak D call: TRBD2 (6 bases). The CDR3 extends over 19 amino acids. Germline-derived CDR1 and CDR2 are MNHEY and SMNVEV (reference sequence). As DNA, the CDR3 is TGTGCCAGCGGTTTATCGTGGAGGGTTGGGTGGTCTGGGGCCAACGTCCTGACTTTC. This codes for CASGLSWRVGWSGANVLTF. Looking up the rest from reference TRBV27 and TRBJ2-6 gives the full variable domain: EAQVTQNPRYLITVTGKKLTVTCSQNMNHEYMSWYRQDPGLGLRQIYYSMNVEVTDKGDVPEGYKVSRKEKRNFPLILESPSPNQTSLYFCASGLSWRVGWSGANVLTFGAGSRLTVL.

This clonotype showed up just a few times. This chain connects TRBV4-1 to TRBJ1-4, with TRBD1 identical over 8 bases. V dropped 0 bases and J dropped 8; count of bases not matched to a gene: 8. Germline V gives CDR1 MGHRA, CDR2 YSYEKL. The CDR3 has 16 amino acids. The CDR3 protein is CASSQEPGGLGEKLFF. The CDR3 DNA reads TGCGCCAGCAGCCAAGAACCAGGGGGCCTGGGAGAAAAACTGTTTTTT.

The chain combines TRBV20-1 with TRBJ2-1; no firm D call. The CDR3 loop spans 12 amino acids. CDR1 is DFQATT, CDR2 SNEGSKA, per germline (reference sequence). V was cut by 5 bases and J by 8 bases, with 13 bases left in between. In DNA form, the CDR3 reads TGCAGTGCTTTCTATTGGCAGGATGAGCAGTTCTTC. This gives the protein CSAFYWQDEQFF.

J is TRBJ2-1 and V is TRBV12-3 or TRBV12-4; D call uncertain. The ends were cut back, 2 bases at V and 8 bases at J, with 10 bases in the middle. The CDR3 has 13 amino acids. CDR3 amino acids: CASSLPLRDEQFF. CDR3 coding DNA: TGTGCCAGCAGTTTACCTCTCCGCGATGAGCAGTTCTTC.

In its sample, this clonotype was seen many times. The chain uses TRBV6-1 and TRBJ1-5, with unresolved D. Trimming removed 0 bases from V and 8 bases from J, with 8 bases in between. Germline loops: CDR1 MNHNS, CDR2 SASEGT. The CDR3 has 13 amino acids. The CDR3 nucleotides are TGTGCCAGCAGTGAAGCGATCTGGGAGCCCCAGCATTTT. Translation: CASSEAIWEPQHF.

This clonotype was observed a handful of times. This chain connects TRBV5-1 to TRBJ2-1, with D perhaps TRBD2 (5 bases). CDR1 and CDR2 from the germline V gene are SGHRS and YFSETQ. This CDR3 has 16 amino acids. The V end lost 0 bases, the J end lost 8 bases, and 18 bases lay between the germline ends. CDR3 in DNA: TGCGCCAGCAGCTTGGAACTAGAGAGTCGCCCGGATGAGCAGTTCTTC. Amino acid sequence: CASSLELESRPDEQFF.

This clonotype turned up a few times. The chain links TRBV6-1 to TRBJ1-4; 10 bases are a match to TRBD1. Germline CDR1 MNHNS, CDR2 SASEGT. This CDR3 comprises 16 residues. V shed 7 bases and J 8 bases; nucleotides not matched to a gene: 13. The CDR3 bases are TGTGCCAGCACCTTAGGGAGGGACAGGGGTGTCGAAAAACTGTTTTTT. It is translated as CASTLGRDRGVEKLFF.

This clonotype was counted between two and nine times. The rearrangement joins TRBV20-1 to TRBJ1-5; possibly TRBD1 for D (5 bases). The CDR3 runs 18 residues. Germline CDR1 reads DFQATT; CDR2 reads SNEGSKA (reference sequence). Trimming removed 0 bases at V and 2 bases at J, with 20 bases between. CDR3 region: CSARDLRVSQDGNQPQHF. The CDR3 nucleotides read TGCAGTGCTAGAGATTTAAGAGTATCACAGGATGGCAATCAGCCCCAGCATTTT.

This clonotype was observed a handful of times. The genes are TRBV7-2 and TRBJ2-5; D gene ambiguous. Trimming left V 3 bases short and J 1 base short, with 9 bases between. Germline V lookup: CDR1 SGHTA, CDR2 FQGNSA. CDR3 length: 14 residues. The CDR3 is CASSFTTPQETQYF. CDR3 nucleotide sequence: TGTGCCAGCAGCTTCACCACCCCCCAAGAGACCCAGTACTTC.

This clonotype was detected ten times or more. CDR3 nucleotides: TGTGCCAGCAGTGAAGGGACACACAGCAATCAGCCCCAGCATTTT. It encodes CASSEGTHSNQPQHF. This chain connects TRBV2 to TRBJ1-5, with D maybe TRBD1 (5 bases). The CDR3 consists of 15 residues. Germline CDR1 reads SNHLY; CDR2 reads FYNNEI. Trimming pared 1 base from V and 1 base from J, leaving 8 bases between.

This clonotype came up a few times. The J gene is TRBJ1-4, the V gene TRBV12-3 or TRBV12-4; 12 bases align to TRBD1. The CDR3 covers 15 residues. With V trimmed by 5 bases and J by 8 bases, 6 bases remained unmatched. CDR3 loop: CASSASGTGGEKLFF. The CDR3 DNA follows: TGTGCCAGCAGTGCCTCCGGGACAGGGGGCGAAAAACTGTTTTTT.

This clonotype was seen a handful of times. The chain is built from TRBV12-3 or TRBV12-4 and TRBJ2-2; D is unresolved. The CDR3 sequence is 15 residues long. Deletions cut 2 bases from V and 0 bases from J, with 7 bases between. The CDR3 nucleotides are TGTGCCAGCAGTTTAAGTGTCCCGAACACCGGGGAGCTGTTTTTT. Residues: CASSLSVPNTGELFF.

This clonotype has at least ten counts. V and J are TRBV20-1 and TRBJ2-1; 9 nucleotides match TRBD1. This CDR3 region has 16 residues. V lost 5 bases, J lost 2 bases, and 10 bases stayed unmatched. The germline CDR1 and CDR2 sequences are DFQATT and SNEGSKA (reference sequence). CDR3 nucleotides: TGCAGTGCTCTAGTAACGGGACAGGGACCCTACAATGAGCAGTTCTTC. As protein: CSALVTGQGPYNEQFF.

This clonotype occurred a few times. The chain uses TRBV20-1 and TRBJ2-3, with 15 nucleotides matching TRBD2. This CDR3 is built from 18 residues. Germline values: CDR1 DFQATT, CDR2 SNEGSKA (reference sequence). With 5 bases clipped from V and 2 bases from J, the junction kept 11 bases outside the gene matches. The CDR3: CSAQGLAGGPRNTDTQYF. The CDR3, as DNA: TGCAGTGCTCAAGGACTAGCGGGGGGGCCGAGAAACACAGATACGCAGTATTTT.

In DNA form, the CDR3 reads TGCGCCAGCAGCCAGCTGCGGCGGGAGCCCCAGCATTTT. This encodes CASSQLRREPQHF. This rearrangement joins TRBV4-1 to TRBJ1-5, with D unresolved. The V gene lost 3 bases and the J gene lost 8 bases, with 11 bases spanning the gap. The germline V gene encodes CDR1 MGHRA and CDR2 YSYEKL. This CDR3 region has 13 residues.

This clonotype turned up a few times. J is TRBJ2-4 and V is TRBV6-1, with 8 positions matching TRBD1. After removal of 7 bases from V and 6 bases from J, the junction contained 8 bases not matched to a gene. There are 14 residues in the CDR3. Germline V gene sequence: CDR1 MNHNS, CDR2 SASEGT. CDR3 coding DNA: TGTGCCAGCACTCTCCGGACAGGGAGAAACATTCAGTACTTC. Residues: CASTLRTGRNIQYF.

This sequence joins TRBV4-1 and TRBJ2-3, with 11 bases matching TRBD2. Germline values: CDR1 MGHRA, CDR2 YSYEKL. The CDR3 is 19 amino acids. V dropped 0 bases and J dropped 0; count of bases not matched to a gene: 8. CDR3 loop: CASSQDEGTSGGSTDTQYF. As DNA, the CDR3 is TGCGCCAGCAGCCAAGATGAAGGAACTAGCGGGGGTAGCACAGATACGCAGTATTTT.

In its sample, this clonotype was seen many times. The chain recombines TRBV7-8 with TRBJ2-4, with D uncertain. This CDR3 has 16 amino acids. The V end was cut by 5 bases, the J end by 0 bases, with 14 bases between. Germline V gene lookup returns CDR1 SGHVS and CDR2 FQNEAQ. This chain's CDR3 is CASSEQGDEAKNIQYF. In nucleotides, the CDR3 is TGTGCCAGCAGCGAACAAGGCGATGAAGCCAAAAACATTCAGTACTTC.

This clonotype was detected ten times or more. The chain is built from TRBV12-3 or TRBV12-4 and TRBJ1-2; D is perhaps TRBD1 (6 bases). This CDR3 comprises 15 residues. Trimming pared 6 bases from V and 8 bases from J, leaving 22 bases between. CDR3 in amino acids: CASSPPLGTTPGYTF. The DNA for the CDR3 is TGTGCCAGCAGCCCCCCTCTCGGGACAACACCCGGCTACACCTTC.

This clonotype was seen only a few times. CDR3 in amino acids: CASSDYPTGTAEKLFF. The CDR3 coding sequence is TGTGCCAGCAGTGACTACCCAACCGGGACGGCTGAAAAACTGTTTTTT. The V call is TRBV6-4, the J call TRBJ1-4; weak D call: TRBD1 (5 bases). The ends were cut back, 1 base at V and 7 bases at J, with 16 bases in the middle. The CDR3 sequence is 16 residues long. CDR1 is MRHNA and CDR2 is SNTAGT in the germline V gene.

The sample holds many counts of this clonotype. V is TRBV2 and J is TRBJ1-2; 10 positions agree with TRBD1. Germline values: CDR1 SNHLY, CDR2 FYNNEI. V was pared by 0 bases and J by 5 bases, with 3 bases of the junction left unmatched. This CDR3 region has 15 residues. The CDR3 DNA reads as TGTGCCAGCAGTGAAGCCGGGACAGGGGAATATGGCTACACCTTC. Translation: CASSEAGTGEYGYTF.

A word on this clonotype: A much larger clone differs by one base, so this may be a read error. The chain carries TRBV12-3 or TRBV12-4 and TRBJ1-5, with D perhaps matching TRBD1 (5 bases). V was pared by 6 bases and J by 3 bases, with 15 bases between. The CDR3 runs 15 residues. This chain's CDR3 is CASRTGAGNNQPQHF. CDR3 nucleotide sequence: TGTGCCAGCAGGACCGGGGCAGGGAACAATCAGCCCCAGCATTTT.

This chain joins TRBV6-5 and TRBJ1-1, with TRBD1 matching 8 bases. V gave up 2 bases and J gave up 4 bases; unmatched junction bases: 3. Germline V gives CDR1 MNHEY, CDR2 SVGAGI. The CDR3 is 14 amino acids. CDR3 bases: TGTGCCAGCAGTTACACAGGGGGTGCCACTGAAGCTTTCTTT. Translated: CASSYTGGATEAFF.

This clonotype was recorded many times. The rearrangement links TRBV12-3 or TRBV12-4 to TRBJ1-1, with 7 bases identical to TRBD1. V was clipped by 6 bases and J by 3 bases; unmatched bases: 7. This CDR3 comprises 14 residues. The CDR3 nucleotides read TGTGCCAGCAGGAATAACAGGGGATACACTGAAGCTTTCTTT. Its translation is CASRNNRGYTEAFF.

About this clonotype itself: A much more abundant neighbour one base away suggests this may be a read error. The chain uses TRBV6-2 or TRBV6-3 and TRBJ1-1; D ambiguous. The CDR3 is 14 amino acids. Trimming stripped 10 bases from V and 8 bases from J, with 23 bases between. Germline loops: CDR1 MNHEY, CDR2 SVGEGT. The CDR3 loop is CAIHLRGPGSEAFF. The CDR3 DNA reads as TGTGCCATCCACCTACGAGGACCGGGATCGGAAGCTTTCTTT.

This clonotype was picked up many times. This chain joins TRBV7-6 and TRBJ1-2, with D unresolved. The CDR3 loop spans 12 amino acids. Germline V lookup: CDR1 SGHVS, CDR2 FNYEAQ. Trimming removed 3 bases from V and 6 bases from J, with 8 bases in between. The CDR3 spells CASSFTGHGYTF. The CDR3, as DNA: TGTGCCAGCAGCTTCACCGGGCATGGCTACACCTTC.

This chain links TRBV27 with TRBJ1-4, with D perhaps TRBD1 (6 bases). V lost 2 bases and J 7 bases, leaving 14 bases between the germline ends. This CDR3 region has 15 residues. Germline V gene lookup returns CDR1 MNHEY and CDR2 SMNVEV (reference sequence). The CDR3 DNA follows: TGTGCCAGCAGTTTAGTGGGATCAGGGGTTGAAAAACTGTTTTTT. This translates into CASSLVGSGVEKLFF. The full variable domain, with the rest looked up from reference TRBV27 and TRBJ1-4, is EAQVTQNPRYLITVTGKKLTVTCSQNMNHEYMSWYRQDPGLGLRQIYYSMNVEVTDKGDVPEGYKVSRKEKRNFPLILESPSPNQTSLYFCASSLVGSGVEKLFFGSGTQLSVL.